The rows below give T cell receptor beta chains drawn from one sample of a study of T cells in Graves' hyperthyroidism and ophthalmopathy. TCRdb reprocessed the multiplex PCR reads via MiXCR and lists one record per CDR3 protein. Here the sample spans 450,000 to 700,000 distinct CDR3 sequences, around 46% being singletons. Sequenced: peripheral blood or thyroid tissue (not recorded which). These receptors all come from an adult woman with Graves' disease, either hyperthyroidism or ophthalmopathy (not recorded which). Both conserved end residues are part of each CDR3. A D gene is named only where the DNA matches it firmly. The listing skips clone size in some rows; elsewhere it reads once, few, many or a size class.

V gene,clone size,J gene,D gene,CDR3 DNA,CDR3 protein
TRBV7-9,many,TRBJ2-2,NA,TGTGCCAGCAGCCCGCTCGCGACCGGGGAGCTGTTTTTT,CASSPLATGELFF
TRBV28,few,TRBJ1-5,TRBD1,TGTGCCAGCAGTCTCCGTCAGGGGGCTCATCAGCCCCAGCATTTT,CASSLRQGAHQPQHF
TRBV27,many,TRBJ2-6,NA,TGTGCCAGCAGTACTGCTGGGGCCAACGTCCTGACTTTC,CASSTAGANVLTF
TRBV18,many,TRBJ1-1,NA,TGTGCCAGCTACGGACCGACTGAAGCTTTCTTT,CASYGPTEAFF
TRBV12-3/TRBV12-4,many,TRBJ1-3,NA,TGTGCCAGCAGTTCCTACAGGAGCTCGATTGGAAACACCATATATTTT,CASSSYRSSIGNTIYF
TRBV19,many,TRBJ1-3,NA,TGTGCCAGTAGTATACCGACTGGATTCTCTGGAAACACCATATATTTT,CASSIPTGFSGNTIYF
TRBV10-3,NA,TRBJ1-2,TRBD1,TGTGCCATCAGTGAGTCGGGCAGGGGGTATGGCTACACCTTC,CAISESGRGYGYTF
TRBV4-1,NA,TRBJ2-5,NA,TGCGCCAGCAGCCAACCAGTCTCGGGGTCGGTGGAGACCCAGTACTTC,CASSQPVSGSVETQYF
TRBV7-3,many,TRBJ1-1,NA,TGTGCCAGCAGACCAGACAGATGGAACACTGAAGCTTTCTTT,CASRPDRWNTEAFF
TRBV7-8,NA,TRBJ1-3,NA,TGTGCCAGCAGCTTCGCAGCGGGCTCTGGAAACACCATATATTTT,CASSFAAGSGNTIYF
TRBV2,NA,TRBJ1-6,NA,TGTGCCAGCAGTCCGACAATTTCTTCACCCCTCCACTTT,CASSPTISSPLHF
TRBV7-9,NA,TRBJ1-5,TRBD1,TGTGCCAGCAGTTTAACAACAGGGGGCCAGCCCCAGCATTTT,CASSLTTGGQPQHF
TRBV6-1,NA,TRBJ1-1,NA,TGTGCCCGCCGGCTACAGCCGAACACTGAAGCTTTCTTT,CARRLQPNTEAFF
TRBV2,NA,TRBJ2-5,TRBD2,TGTGCCAGCAGTGAACTAGCGGGGCGACAAGAGACCCAGTACTTC,CASSELAGRQETQYF
TRBV12-3/TRBV12-4,NA,TRBJ1-1,TRBD1,TGTGCCAGCAGCCCGACAGGGGAAGGTAATGAAGCTTTCTTT,CASSPTGEGNEAFF